The T cell receptor beta chain described here comes from a study of cytomegalovirus exposure and HLA in healthy donors. The length of the CDR3 is 12 residues. V shed 6 bases and J shed 3 bases, with 9 bases lying between them. CDR1 MNHNS and CDR2 SASEGT come from the germline V gene. This clone came up a few times. Distinct nucleotide sequences in the sample also encode this CDR3. PCR employed 60 Vbeta and 13 Jbeta primers. Original analysis: In a later analysis, approximately 80 million unique TCR beta chains included roughly 11 million shared by two or more donors. The repertoire was sequenced with immunoSEQ multiplex PCR; TCRdb's copy has only in-frame clones and lacks some. V, J and clone size are taken as reported in that table, and D and trimming were inferred from the DNA itself. The table has approximately 70,000 clones, 74% seen once.

The clonotype was recovered from a human donor in good health. Specimen: PBMCs. The chain employs TRBV6-1 and TRBJ2-7; D is perhaps TRBD1 (6 bases). The CDR3 coding sequence is TGTGCCAGCAGGGACAGACACTACGAGCAGTACTTC. Translation gives CASRDRHYEQYF.